This record covers a single T cell receptor beta chain. This specimen belongs to a study of human thymus T cells. The protocol was immunoSEQ multiplex PCR, while the TCRdb copy is restricted to in-frame clones and leaves out a portion. The profile covers some 46,000 clones, with 85% to 95% appearing a single time and 0.15% to 0.2% taken by the ten largest. The CDR3 runs 16 residues. Germline V gene lookup returns CDR1 SGHRS and CDR2 YFSETQ. Trimming pared 2 bases from V and 0 bases from J, leaving 12 bases between. The J gene is TRBJ2-1, the V gene TRBV5-1; D possibly corresponds to TRBD1 (5 bases). Sequenced material: blood. The TCR comes from a girl in the first two years of life with a congenital heart defect but otherwise immunologically healthy. CDR3 region: CASSFDRPNSYNEQFF. CDR3 nucleotides: TGCGCCAGCAGCTTTGACAGACCAAACTCCTACAATGAGCAGTTCTTC. Full variable domain (rest looked up from reference TRBV5-1 and TRBJ2-1): KAGVTQTPRYLIKTRGQQVTLSCSPISGHRSVSWYQQTPGQGLQFLFEYFSETQRNKGNFPGRFSGRQFSNSRSEMNVSTLELGDSALYLCASSFDRPNSYNEQFFGPGTRLTVL.